This TCR beta chain was sequenced for a study of blood T cell repertoires in COVID-19. Authors' methods: Amplification with reference gene primers provided the estimates of nucleated cell counts. Generated by immunoSEQ multiplex PCR, the TCRdb table keeps only in-frame clones and is missing some. The DNA was the basis for D and trimming; V, J and clone size are from that table. The table lists roughly 140,000 clones, around 81% of them singletons. Germline V gene lookup returns CDR1 KGHSH and CDR2 LQKENI. V shed 0 bases and J shed 11 bases, with 13 bases lying between them. The CDR3 is 13 residues long.

The V gene is TRBV18, the J gene TRBJ1-1; D perhaps matches TRBD1 (6 bases). Sequenced sample: peripheral blood. This TCR was recovered from a human donor with acute or convalescent COVID-19. The donor label of this sample is uncertain. The CDR3 nucleotides are TGTGCCAGCTCACCACCGGGGGGGGGCCCGGCTTTCTTT. It yields the protein CASSPPGGGPAFF.